Described below is a single T cell receptor beta chain sequence and its context. The data were produced by immunoSEQ multiplex PCR, yet TCRdb's version contains in-frame clones alone and is incomplete. The sample consists of about 150,000 clones, 90% to 95% of them appearing once. This entry is derived from a study of OX40 agonist ivuxolimab in advanced cancers. From germline, CDR1 is LNHDA and CDR2 SQIVND (reference sequence). The CDR3 extends over 13 amino acids. V was pared by 4 bases and J by 3 bases, with 2 bases of the junction left unmatched. The sequenced sample was CD4+ or CD8+ T cells sorted from blood, obtained in a trial of the OX40 agonist ivuxolimab. This clonotype was obtained from an adult with an advanced solid tumor such as melanoma, head and neck, liver or kidney cancer. The chain employs TRBV19 and TRBJ2-7, with 8 bases identical to TRBD1. The CDR3 spells CASSKDRDYEQYF. The CDR3 DNA reads TGTGCCAGTAGTAAGGACAGGGACTACGAGCAGTACTTC.